The 5 T cell receptor beta chains below come from one sample, sequenced in a study of blood T cell repertoires in COVID-19. Sequencing was performed with immunoSEQ multiplex PCR; in TCRdb, only in-frame clones are kept and a portion is missing. The sample comprises under 300,000 clones, about 76% of which are singletons, and 2.5% to 3% rests with the top ten. Sequencing used peripheral blood. These receptors came from a woman between 55 and 75 years old with active or convalescent COVID-19.

The gene calls are TRBV7-8 and TRBJ2-3; no reliable D call. Germline lookup yields CDR1 SGHVS and CDR2 FQNEAQ. Between the trimmed V and J ends, which lost 1 base and 3 bases, there was a span of 5 bases. The CDR3 loop spans 13 amino acids. DNA of the CDR3: TGTGCCAGCAGCTTAGTCTCGACAGATACGCAGTATTTT. Protein sequence: CASSLVSTDTQYF. The full variable domain, in which reference TRBV7-8 and TRBJ2-3 provide the parts outside the CDR3, is GAGVSQSPRYKVAKRGQDVALRCDPISGHVSLFWYQQALGQGPEFLTYFQNEAQLDKSGLPSDRFFAERPEGSVSTLKIQRTQQEDSAVYLCASSLVSTDTQYFGPGTRLTVL.

V usage is TRBV6-4 and J usage is TRBJ2-3, with D possibly being TRBD2 (7 bases). The V gene lost 0 bases and the J gene lost 11 bases, with 15 bases spanning the gap. The CDR3 runs 14 residues. Per the germline V gene, CDR1 is MRHNA and CDR2 is SNTAGT. CDR3 sequence (DNA): TGTGCCAGCAGTGACTCGTTCGGGGGAGGGGGGCAGTATTTT. Protein: CASSDSFGGGGQYF.

This clone was seen a single time. This chain joins TRBV4-1 and TRBJ2-7; TRBD2 matches 7 bases. V gave up 0 bases and J gave up 5 bases; unmatched junction bases: 4. The CDR3 sequence is 14 residues long. Per the germline V gene, CDR1 is MGHRA and CDR2 is YSYEKL. CDR3 residues: CASSQDGRWDEQYF. The DNA for the CDR3 is TGCGCCAGCAGCCAAGACGGGAGGTGGGACGAGCAGTACTTC.

The V and J genes are TRBV20-1 and TRBJ2-7; no firm D call. This CDR3 contains 10 residues. The germline V gene encodes CDR1 DFQATT and CDR2 SNEGSKA (reference sequence). The germline V and J ends were trimmed by 3 bases and 5 bases, with 5 bases remaining between them. CDR3 nucleotide sequence: TGCAGTGCTAGCCAGGACGAGCAGTACTTC. Its protein product is CSASQDEQYF.

The chain joins TRBV6-5 to TRBJ1-2; D gene uncertain. This CDR3 region has 14 residues. Trimming stripped 5 bases from V and 5 bases from J, with 15 bases between. The germline CDR1 and CDR2 sequences are MNHEY and SVGAGI. The CDR3 protein is CASSPVGWRYGYTF. CDR3 DNA: TGTGCCAGCAGTCCCGTAGGTTGGAGATATGGCTACACCTTC.